This TCR beta chain derives from a study of blood T cell repertoires in COVID-19. The CDR3 length is 15 residues. Germline-derived CDR1 and CDR2 are LNHDA and SQIVND (reference sequence). V lost 6 bases, J lost 1 base, and 13 bases lay in between. TCRdb's copy holds only in-frame clones and misses some; the assay was immunoSEQ multiplex PCR. The sample contains fewer than 350,000 clones, roughly nine tenths of which appear only once. The chain carries TRBV19 and TRBJ1-5, with unresolved D. The specimen sequenced was PBMCs or T cells enriched from blood (not recorded which). This clonotype was obtained from a woman between 40 and 50 years old who had recovered from COVID-19. CDR3 nucleotides: TGTGCCAGTAGGTGGGGAGGTTCCAGCAATCAGCCCCAGCATTTT. This gives the protein CASRWGGSSNQPQHF.